These T cell receptor beta chains were read from a single sample in a study of T cells in Graves' hyperthyroidism and ophthalmopathy. TCRdb passed the multiplex PCR reads through MiXCR, listing each CDR3 protein once. The repertoire includes a few hundred thousand distinct CDR3 sequences, about a sixth of them detected once, and around 14% sits in the top ten. The sequenced sample was blood. The receptors stem from a woman aged 18-29 years with Graves' hyperthyroidism. Both conserved end residues are part of each CDR3. A D gene is named only where the DNA matches it firmly. A clone size is listed for some rows: how often the clone was seen (once, few, many), or a class if it is expanded.

cdr3_nt cdr3_aa v_call clone_size j_call d_call
TGCAGTGCTAGAAGTCCCAAGGGACTCAACTACGAGCAGTACTTC CSARSPKGLNYEQYF TRBV20-1 many TRBJ2-7 .
TGTGCCAGCAGTCCCCGGACGCGACGGGGGCGAACAGATACGCAGTATTTT CASSPRTRRGRTDTQYF TRBV12-3/TRBV12-4 many TRBJ2-3 .
TGTGCCAGTGGACGGCTCCAAGAGACCCAGTACTTC CASGRLQETQYF TRBV12-3/TRBV12-4 many TRBJ2-5 .
TGTGCCACCAGTGTGGCTGGACTAGCGGGGGGCAGCTCCTACAATGAGCAGTTCTTC CATSVAGLAGGSSYNEQFF TRBV24-1 many TRBJ2-1 TRBD2
TGCAGTGCTAAACCGGGACAGGGGACCACCGGGGAGCTGTTTTTT CSAKPGQGTTGELFF TRBV20-1 . TRBJ2-2 TRBD1
TGTGCCAGCAGCGGTACCGGGACAGGGGAAAACACCATATATTTT CASSGTGTGENTIYF TRBV7-2 . TRBJ1-3 TRBD1
TGCAGCGTTGGGTCCTTGGGACGGATTAACACTGAAGCTTTCTTT CSVGSLGRINTEAFF TRBV29-1 many TRBJ1-1 .
TGTGCCACATCGTCGGGAGATACGCAGTATTTT CATSSGDTQYF TRBV7-8 many TRBJ2-3 .
TGCGCCAGCAGCCAAGTGGGGGAGACTAATGAAAAACTGTTTTTT CASSQVGETNEKLFF TRBV4-3 few TRBJ1-4 .
TGTGCCAGCAGTTACGCCCGGCCCGGCGAGCAGTACTTC CASSYARPGEQYF TRBV6-5 many TRBJ2-7 .
TGTGCCAGCAGCCCGATGACAGGGAGCGGCTACGAGCAGTACTTC CASSPMTGSGYEQYF TRBV3-1 many TRBJ2-7 TRBD1
TGCAGCGTTTTTTCAACCGGGACAGGGTATCATGGCTACACCTTC CSVFSTGTGYHGYTF TRBV29-1 . TRBJ1-2 TRBD1
TGTGCCAGCAGCGAACTAGCGGGGGGGCGGTACGAGCAGTACTTC CASSELAGGRYEQYF TRBV11-2 many TRBJ2-7 TRBD2
TGTGCCAGCAGCTTAACCGCGGGCCGGGGTGGGCAGTACTTC CASSLTAGRGGQYF TRBV7-8 many TRBJ2-7 .
TGTGCCACCAGCAGAGATGGTCGCGCAGGGAAGGGCTACACCTTC CATSRDGRAGKGYTF TRBV15 few TRBJ1-2 .
TGCAGCGACAGGAGGGGGCCGGGGACCCAGTACTTC CSDRRGPGTQYF TRBV29-1 . TRBJ2-5 .
TGCGCCAGCAGCCAAGTCGAATACCTACAAGAGACCCAGTACTTC CASSQVEYLQETQYF TRBV4-1 . TRBJ2-5 .
TGTGCCAGCAGTTTAAAAGGCCGGGACAGGGGGCTTGTGGTCGGTTCACCCCTCCACTTT CASSLKGRDRGLVVGSPLHF TRBV27 . TRBJ1-6 TRBD1
TGTGCCAGCAGCCCCGAACCCCCGGGGGGGCTTCCTACTTACGAGCAGTACTTC CASSPEPPGGLPTYEQYF TRBV3-1 . TRBJ2-7 TRBD2
TGCGCCAGCAGCCTCCGGGAGAACTTTGGCTACACCTTC CASSLRENFGYTF TRBV4-1 . TRBJ1-2 .